One sample yielded the 4 T cell receptor beta chains listed below, sequenced in a study of blood T cell repertoires in COVID-19. TCRdb keeps only in-frame clones here, not all; method: immunoSEQ multiplex PCR. The sample contains around 270,000 clones, approximately 88% of which appear only once. Sequencing was performed on PBMCs or T cells enriched from blood (not recorded which). The source is a woman aged 40 to 55 who had been exposed to COVID-19.

The rearrangement links TRBV3-1 (or the pseudogene TRBV3-2) to TRBJ1-6, with D maybe TRBD1 (6 bases). The V end lost 3 bases, the J end lost 8 bases, and 11 bases lay between the germline ends. Per germline, CDR1 LGHDT and CDR2 YNNKEL (reference sequence). The CDR3 has 14 amino acids. The CDR3 is CASSQAQGDSPLHF. The CDR3 DNA reads as TGTGCCAGCAGCCAGGCACAGGGAGATTCACCCCTCCACTTT.

The V call is TRBV7-3, the J call TRBJ2-2; 7 positions match TRBD2. The junction had 6 bases not matched to a gene; V was cut back by 4 bases and J by 4 bases. The CDR3 runs 15 residues. CDR1 is SGHTA, CDR2 FQGTGA, per germline. The CDR3 loop is CASSWSGTGTGELFF. The CDR3 DNA reads as TGTGCCAGCAGCTGGAGCGGGACGGGCACCGGGGAGCTGTTTTTT.

The chain joins TRBV2 to TRBJ1-3, with a possible D match to TRBD1 (5 bases). CDR3 length: 14 amino acids. Trimming cost V 1 base and J 2 bases, with 6 bases left between them. Per germline, CDR1 SNHLY and CDR2 FYNNEI. This chain's CDR3 is CASSEGRAGNTIYF. The CDR3 bases are TGTGCCAGCAGTGAAGGCAGGGCTGGAAACACCATATATTTT.

The V gene is TRBV19, the J gene TRBJ2-3; D is undetermined. The CDR3 is 13 residues long. Trimming removed 7 bases from V and 4 bases from J, with 12 bases in between. Per germline, CDR1 LNHDA and CDR2 SQIVND (reference sequence). CDR3 in amino acids: CASTLVPADTQYF. CDR3 nucleotides: TGTGCCAGTACGCTAGTCCCCGCAGATACGCAGTATTTT.